These 27 T cell receptor beta chains were all obtained from the same sample, sequenced in a study of CD8+ T cells in alopecia areata. Stated treatment: oral pan-JAK inhibitor, 5-10 mg twice daily. As the sequencing template, cDNA was produced by extracting RNA and reverse transcribing it. Sequencing was performed with immunoSEQ multiplex PCR; in TCRdb, only in-frame clones are kept and a portion is missing. Altogether more than 90,000 clones are present, 50% to 75% being singletons, with the ten largest covering 10% to 15%. The sample consisted of CD8+ T cells sorted from blood, taken at week 24, from a patient treated with tofacitinib. Source of these receptors: a human donor with alopecia areata.

This chain joins TRBV13 and TRBJ1-1, with a possible D match to TRBD1 (6 bases). V gave up 5 bases and J gave up 2 bases, with 12 bases separating them. Germline-derived CDR1 and CDR2 are PRHDT and FYEKMQ (reference sequence). The CDR3 loop spans 14 amino acids. The CDR3 sequence is CASSGYRDNTEAFF. The CDR3 DNA reads as TGTGCCAGCAGCGGTTACAGGGATAACACTGAAGCTTTCTTT.

The chain links TRBV29-1 to TRBJ1-2, with 8 nucleotides matching TRBD1. The J segment lost 3 bases and the V segment lost 7 bases, leaving 10 bases of the junction unmatched. The CDR3 is 14 amino acids. Germline V gene sequence: CDR1 SQVTM, CDR2 ANQGSEA. The CDR3 protein is CSANPTGGDYGYTF. The CDR3, as DNA: TGCAGCGCTAACCCCACAGGGGGGGACTATGGCTACACCTTC. Complete variable domain (other parts from reference TRBV29-1 and TRBJ1-2): SAVISQKPSRDICQRGTSLTIQCQVDSQVTMMFWYRQQPGQSLTLIATANQGSEATYESGFVIDKFPISRPNLTFSTLTVSNMSPEDSSIYLCSANPTGGDYGYTFGSGTRLTVV.

V usage is TRBV5-1 and J usage is TRBJ2-1; perhaps TRBD1 as D (5 bases). CDR1 is SGHRS, CDR2 YFSETQ, per germline. The CDR3 loop spans 13 amino acids. V was clipped by 4 bases and J by 8 bases, with 13 bases between them. The CDR3 here is CASSPDLGDEQFF. In nucleotides, the CDR3 is TGCGCCAGCAGCCCGGACCTAGGGGATGAGCAGTTCTTC.

V usage is TRBV27 and J usage is TRBJ2-7, with 12 bases that match TRBD1. This CDR3 has 17 amino acids. V trimming: 0 bases; J trimming: 3 bases; junction bases outside the gene matches: 6. Germline V gene data show CDR1 as MNHEY and CDR2 as SMNVEV (reference sequence). CDR3 sequence: CASSLSAGTGGRYEQYF. The CDR3, as DNA: TGTGCCAGCAGTTTATCGGCCGGGACAGGGGGCCGCTACGAGCAGTACTTC.

This clone was found a few times. The chain recombines TRBV19 with TRBJ1-5; tentatively, D is TRBD1 (5 bases). Germline V CDR1 and CDR2: LNHDA, SQIVND (reference sequence). V lost 6 bases and J 10 bases, leaving 16 bases between the germline ends. This CDR3 contains 13 residues. CDR3 sequence (DNA): TGTGCCAGTAGCCGTGGTATTGGGGGACCCCAGCATTTT. Translated, it gives CASSRGIGGPQHF.

This clone was counted between two and nine times. This chain connects TRBV29-1 to TRBJ2-7; D possibly matches TRBD1 or TRBD2 (5 bases each). Germline V lookup: CDR1 SQVTM, CDR2 ANQGSEA. Trimming shortened V by 4 bases and J by 3 bases, and 16 bases separated the two germline ends. The CDR3 contains 14 residues. The CDR3 nucleotides are TGCAGCGTTGTGGGGGACGTGTACGTCTACGAGCAGTACTTC. Translating it yields CSVVGDVYVYEQYF.

This rearrangement joins TRBV27 to TRBJ2-7; D not certain. The V end was cut by 2 bases, the J end by 0 bases, with 8 bases between. The CDR3 runs 14 residues. Germline loops: CDR1 MNHEY, CDR2 SMNVEV (reference sequence). CDR3 sequence reads: CASSLLVGSYEQYF. CDR3 nucleotides: TGTGCCAGCAGTTTACTGGTTGGCTCCTACGAGCAGTACTTC.

This clone came up once. This sequence joins TRBV28 and TRBJ1-5, with unresolved D. Germline CDR1 is MDHEN and CDR2 is SYDVKM. This CDR3 has 12 residues. V dropped 3 bases and J dropped 4 bases, with 4 bases sitting between them. This chain's CDR3 is CASSFVNQPQHF. The CDR3 region has the DNA TGTGCCAGCAGTTTCGTGAATCAGCCCCAGCATTTT.

This clone came up a few times. CDR3 loop: CASSDPGNTGELFF. The CDR3 DNA sequence: TGCGCCAGCAGCGACCCGGGGAACACCGGGGAGCTGTTTTTT. V gene TRBV4-1 combines with J gene TRBJ2-2, with D hard to call. Germline assignment: CDR1 MGHRA and CDR2 YSYEKL. The CDR3 spans 14 residues. V was shortened by 5 bases and J by 1 base, with 8 bases between the two germline ends.

This clone was seen only a few times. The chain carries TRBV30 and TRBJ2-7; 7 bases are a match to TRBD1. V lost 4 bases and J lost 0; bases outside the gene matches: 6. Per the germline V gene, CDR1 is GTSNPN and CDR2 is SVGIG (reference sequence). The CDR3 runs 14 residues. CDR3 loop: CAWTWDSRSYEQYF. The CDR3 region has the DNA TGTGCCTGGACTTGGGACAGTCGCTCCTACGAGCAGTACTTC.

This clone was seen a few times. The rearrangement joins TRBV18 to TRBJ2-3, with D perhaps TRBD2 (5 bases). Deletions cut 5 bases from V and 2 bases from J, with 14 bases between. Germline V gives CDR1 KGHSH, CDR2 LQKENI. This CDR3 is 15 amino acids long. The CDR3 sequence: CASSEVRGTTDTQYF. The CDR3 nucleotides read TGTGCCAGCTCAGAGGTCCGGGGAACCACAGATACGCAGTATTTT.

This clone has a handful of counts. The chain carries TRBV7-9 and TRBJ2-7; 10 nucleotides align to TRBD1. This CDR3 comprises 14 residues. J lost 5 bases, V lost 4 bases, and 5 bases had no gene match. CDR1 SEHNR and CDR2 FQNEAQ come from the germline V gene (reference sequence). The CDR3 is CASSSSDRGNEQYF. The CDR3 DNA reads as TGTGCCAGCAGCTCGTCGGACAGGGGGAACGAGCAGTACTTC.

Comment on this clone: A far bigger clonotype differs at one base, so this is likely a read error. The genes are TRBV6-6 and TRBJ2-2, with unresolved D. The V gene's germline CDR1 is MNHNY and CDR2 SVGAGI (reference sequence). The length of the CDR3 is 13 residues. V lost 0 bases to trimming and J lost 1 base, with 0 bases between them. Here the CDR3 DNA reads TGTGCCAGCAGTTACTCGAACACCGGGGAGCTGTTTTTT. Translated: CASSYSNTGELFF.

The rearrangement links TRBV7-9 to TRBJ1-6, with 10 bases matching TRBD1. This CDR3 is built from 15 residues. Germline V gene data show CDR1 as SEHNR and CDR2 as FQNEAQ (reference sequence). V was pared by 3 bases and J by 10 bases, with 6 bases of the junction left unmatched. This CDR3 reads CASSFGDRGASPLHF. Here the CDR3 DNA reads TGTGCCAGCAGCTTTGGGGACAGGGGCGCCTCACCCCTCCACTTT.

The genes are TRBV6-5 and TRBJ1-2; D gene ambiguous. Trimming stripped 6 bases from V and 7 bases from J, with 18 bases between. CDR3 size: 14 residues. Germline V gives CDR1 MNHEY, CDR2 SVGAGI. The DNA of the CDR3 is TGTGCCAGCAGAAGGGCGTCGGCGCTTAGTGGCTACACCTTC. Its translation is CASRRASALSGYTF.

This clone occurred a few times. The DNA of the CDR3 is TGTGCCAGCAGTTTCCTACAGGGGGCTGCTGAAAAACTGTTTTTT. It yields the protein CASSFLQGAAEKLFF. The chain employs TRBV6-5 and TRBJ1-4; 9 positions agree with TRBD1. This CDR3 has 15 amino acids. CDR1 MNHEY and CDR2 SVGAGI come from the germline V gene. V lost 4 bases, J lost 7 bases, and 7 bases stayed unmatched.

The rearrangement uses TRBV25-1 and TRBJ2-3, with TRBD2 as a possible D gene (6 bases). The V gene's germline CDR1 is MGHDK and CDR2 SYGVNS. The CDR3 is made up of 17 amino acids. The V end was cut by 1 base, the J end by 0 bases, with 14 bases between. The CDR3 DNA sequence: TGTGCCAGCAGTGAATTCCGGGAGACAGCTAGCACAGATACGCAGTATTTT. It is translated as CASSEFRETASTDTQYF.

This clone was observed a handful of times. J is TRBJ2-3 and V is TRBV27; a possible D gene is TRBD2 (6 bases). The V end was cut by 6 bases, the J end by 8 bases, with 18 bases between. The CDR3 has 14 amino acids. Germline CDR1 and CDR2: MNHEY and SMNVEV (reference sequence). The CDR3 region is CASSSVPLGGTQYF. The CDR3 bases are TGTGCCAGCAGCTCGGTCCCACTCGGGGGTACGCAGTATTTT.

The chain combines TRBV5-1 with TRBJ1-2, with a tentative D call TRBD1 (6 bases). Trimming removed 0 bases from V and 0 bases from J, with 9 bases in between. This CDR3 has 15 amino acids. Germline V gene lookup returns CDR1 SGHRS and CDR2 YFSETQ. The CDR3 DNA reads as TGCGCCAGCAGCTTGGAAAGGGGGGCTAACTATGGCTACACCTTC. Translated: CASSLERGANYGYTF.

This sequence joins TRBV30 and TRBJ2-7, with 7 nucleotides matching TRBD1. Trimming cost V 5 bases and J 3 bases; bases outside gene matches: 7. Germline V gene lookup returns CDR1 GTSNPN and CDR2 SVGIG (reference sequence). The CDR3 runs 13 residues. In nucleotides, the CDR3 is TGTGCCTGGTCACAGGGGTCGGGCTACGAGCAGTACTTC. Protein sequence: CAWSQGSGYEQYF.

Here the CDR3 DNA reads TGTGCCAGCAGCATGAACAGGGGCTCTGGGGCCAACGTCCTGACTTTC. It codes for CASSMNRGSGANVLTF. The chain uses TRBV9 and TRBJ2-6; TRBD1 matches at 7 bases. V was clipped by 4 bases and J by 0 bases; unmatched bases: 4. The length of the CDR3 is 16 residues. In germline, CDR1 is SGDLS, CDR2 YYNGEE.

A word on this clone: One junction end does not reproduce the germline sequence, and a read error may be involved. V and J are TRBV7-7 and TRBJ2-2, with D hard to call. The CDR3 sequence is 12 residues long. From germline, CDR1 is SSHAT and CDR2 FNYEAQ (reference sequence). CDR3 nucleotide sequence: TGTGCTAGCAGCCCCAACGCCGGGGAGCTGTTTTTT. Translated: CASSPNAGELFF.

With respect to this clone: The sample has other DNA sequences that encode this CDR3 too. The chain combines TRBV5-6 with TRBJ2-5, with unresolved D. Trimming cost V 2 bases and J 2 bases, with 7 bases left between them. The CDR3 spans 13 residues. From germline, CDR1 is SGHDT and CDR2 YYEEEE. The DNA of the CDR3 is TGTGCCAGCAGCTTAGGCAGTCAAGAGACCCAGTACTTC. Protein sequence: CASSLGSQETQYF.

The CDR3 DNA sequence: TGTGCCACCCGGTCGGGGCCGGACACTGAAGCTTTCTTT. Translated: CATRSGPDTEAFF. This rearrangement joins TRBV15 to TRBJ1-1; weak D call: TRBD1 (5 bases). Per the germline V gene, CDR1 is LNHNV and CDR2 is YYDKDF (reference sequence). The V and J ends lost 8 bases and 3 bases respectively, with 13 bases between them. This CDR3 is built from 13 residues. The full variable domain, in which reference TRBV15 and TRBJ1-1 provide the parts outside the CDR3, is DAMVIQNPRYQVTQFGKPVTLSCSQTLNHNVMYWYQQKSSQAPKLLFHYYDKDFNNEADTPDNFQSRRPNTSFCFLDIRSPGLGDTAMYLCATRSGPDTEAFFGQGTRLTVV.

This clone was counted a few times. The chain has TRBV9 and TRBJ1-5; 10 positions match TRBD1. V dropped 0 bases and J dropped 2; count of bases not matched to a gene: 5. Germline V gene lookup returns CDR1 SGDLS and CDR2 YYNGEE. The CDR3 length is 17 residues. The CDR3, as DNA: TGTGCCAGCAGCGTAGCAGATGGGACAGGGGGCAATCAGCCCCAGCATTTT. It yields the protein CASSVADGTGGNQPQHF. The whole variable domain, filled in from reference TRBV9 and TRBJ1-5, reads DSGVTQTPKHLITATGQRVTLRCSPRSGDLSVYWYQQSLDQGLQFLIQYYNGEERAKGNILERFSAQQFPDLHSELNLSSLELGDSALYFCASSVADGTGGNQPQHFGDGTRLSIL.

J is TRBJ2-1 and V is TRBV15; TRBD2 matches at 8 bases. Germline V gene data show CDR1 as LNHNV and CDR2 as YYDKDF (reference sequence). The CDR3 has 15 amino acids. Trimming cost V 1 base and J 1 base; bases outside gene matches: 0. DNA of the CDR3: TGTGCCACCAGCAGAGTAGCGGGGTCCTACAATGAGCAGTTCTTC. It is translated as CATSRVAGSYNEQFF.

This clone turned up a few times. The genes are TRBV30 and TRBJ1-1; 7 bases agree with TRBD1. The CDR3 spans 15 residues. Trimming cost V 6 bases and J 0 bases; bases outside gene matches: 10. The germline V gene encodes CDR1 GTSNPN and CDR2 SVGIG (reference sequence). CDR3 coding DNA: TGTGCCTGCCAGGGCGGGACAGAGATGAACACTGAAGCTTTCTTT. The encoded protein is CACQGGTEMNTEAFF. Combining the CDR3 with reference TRBV30 and TRBJ1-1 gives the whole variable domain SQTIHQWPATLVQPVGSPLSLECTVEGTSNPNLYWYRQAAGRGLQLLFYSVGIGQISSEVPQNLSASRPQDRQFILSSKKLLLSDSGFYLCACQGGTEMNTEAFFGQGTRLTVV.